This T cell receptor beta chain was recovered during a study of T cell changes during pregnancy in multiple sclerosis. J was trimmed by 4 bases and V by 4 bases; bases with no gene match: 13. Germline CDR1 and CDR2: SGHNT and YYREEE (reference sequence). The CDR3 extends over 17 amino acids. The table came from immunoSEQ multiplex PCR; TCRdb's copy has only in-frame clones and leaves some out. The sample has roughly 42,000 clones, about 89% seen once. J is TRBJ2-1 and V is TRBV5-4, with 8 bases aligning to TRBD2. The sample here was CD4+ T cells from peripheral blood mononuclear cells, taken in the first trimester of pregnancy. The TCR sequence derives from a female donor with multiple sclerosis, enrolled in a pregnancy study. The CDR3 loop is CASSTGGRSTAYNEQFF. The DNA for the CDR3 is TGTGCCAGCAGCACGGGAGGGAGGTCGACCGCATACAATGAGCAGTTCTTC.